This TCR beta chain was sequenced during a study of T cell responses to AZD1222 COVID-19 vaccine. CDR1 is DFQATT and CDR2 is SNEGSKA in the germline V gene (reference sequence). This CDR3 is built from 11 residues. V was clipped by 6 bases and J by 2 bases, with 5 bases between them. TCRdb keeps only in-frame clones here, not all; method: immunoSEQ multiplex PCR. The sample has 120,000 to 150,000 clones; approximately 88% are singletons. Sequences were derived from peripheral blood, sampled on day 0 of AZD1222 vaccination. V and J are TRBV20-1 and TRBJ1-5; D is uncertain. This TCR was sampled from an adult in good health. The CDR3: CSALGNQPQHF. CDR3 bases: TGCAGTGCATTAGGCAATCAGCCCCAGCATTTT.